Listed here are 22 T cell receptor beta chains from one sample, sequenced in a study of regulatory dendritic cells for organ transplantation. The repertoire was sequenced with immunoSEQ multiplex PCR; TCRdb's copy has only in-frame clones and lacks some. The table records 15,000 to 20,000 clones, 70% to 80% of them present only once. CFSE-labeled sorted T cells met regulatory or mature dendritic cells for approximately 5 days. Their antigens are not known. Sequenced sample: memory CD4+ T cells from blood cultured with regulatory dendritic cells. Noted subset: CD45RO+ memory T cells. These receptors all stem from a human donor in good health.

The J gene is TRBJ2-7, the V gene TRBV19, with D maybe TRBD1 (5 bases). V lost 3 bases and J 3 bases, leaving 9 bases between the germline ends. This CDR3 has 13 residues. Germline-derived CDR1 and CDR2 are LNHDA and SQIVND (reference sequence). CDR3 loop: CASSIGQGYEQYF. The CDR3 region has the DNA TGTGCCAGTAGTATCGGGCAGGGCTACGAGCAGTACTTC.

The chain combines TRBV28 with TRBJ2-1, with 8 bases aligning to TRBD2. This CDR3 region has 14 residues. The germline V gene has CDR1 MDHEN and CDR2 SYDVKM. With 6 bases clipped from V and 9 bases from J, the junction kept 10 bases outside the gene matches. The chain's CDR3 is CASRSSGWSGEQFF. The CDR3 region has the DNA TGTGCCAGCAGGTCTAGCGGGTGGAGCGGTGAGCAGTTCTTC.

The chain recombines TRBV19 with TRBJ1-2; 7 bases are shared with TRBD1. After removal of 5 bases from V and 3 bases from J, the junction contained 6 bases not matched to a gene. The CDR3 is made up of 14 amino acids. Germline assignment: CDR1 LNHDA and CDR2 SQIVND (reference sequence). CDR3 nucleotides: TGTGCCAGTAGTCCCGACAGGGTGGACTATGGCTACACCTTC. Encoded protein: CASSPDRVDYGYTF.

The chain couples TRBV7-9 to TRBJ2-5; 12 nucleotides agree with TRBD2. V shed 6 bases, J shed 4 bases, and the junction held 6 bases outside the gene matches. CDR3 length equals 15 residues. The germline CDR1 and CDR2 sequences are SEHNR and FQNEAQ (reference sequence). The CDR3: CASSPSGGAGETQYF. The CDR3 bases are TGTGCCAGCAGTCCTAGCGGGGGGGCCGGAGAGACCCAGTACTTC.

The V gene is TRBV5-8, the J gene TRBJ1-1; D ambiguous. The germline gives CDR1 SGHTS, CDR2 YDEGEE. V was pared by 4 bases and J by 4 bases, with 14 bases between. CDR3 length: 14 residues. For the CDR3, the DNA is TGTGCCAGCAGCGCCCCGGGAGGCGGCACTGAAGCTTTCTTT. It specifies CASSAPGGGTEAFF.

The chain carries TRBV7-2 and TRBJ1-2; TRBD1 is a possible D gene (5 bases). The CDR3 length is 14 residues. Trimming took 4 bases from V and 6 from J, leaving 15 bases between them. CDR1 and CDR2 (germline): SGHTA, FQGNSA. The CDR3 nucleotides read TGTGCCAGCAGCTGGTCCCTCAGGACAAATGGCTACACCTTC. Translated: CASSWSLRTNGYTF.

The CDR3 DNA sequence: TGTGCCAGCTCACCGAAACGACAGACCCTAGGAACCGGGGAGCTGTTTTTT. Protein product: CASSPKRQTLGTGELFF. The gene calls are TRBV18 and TRBJ2-2, with D maybe TRBD1 (5 bases). Germline lookup yields CDR1 KGHSH and CDR2 LQKENI. Trimming took off 3 bases at V and 5 bases at J, with 19 bases between the two ends. This CDR3 region has 17 residues.

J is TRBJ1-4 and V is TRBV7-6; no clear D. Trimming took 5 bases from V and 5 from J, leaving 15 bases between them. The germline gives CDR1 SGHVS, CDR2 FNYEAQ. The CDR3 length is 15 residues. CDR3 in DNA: TGTGCCAGCAGCCCCAACTTGGGTCGGAATGAAAAACTGTTTTTT. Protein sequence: CASSPNLGRNEKLFF. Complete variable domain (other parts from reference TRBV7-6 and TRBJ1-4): GAGVSQSPRYKVTKRGQDVALRCDPISGHVSLYWYRQALGQGPEFLTYFNYEAQQDKSGLPNDRFSAERPEGSISTLTIQRTEQRDSAMYRCASSPNLGRNEKLFFGSGTQLSVL.

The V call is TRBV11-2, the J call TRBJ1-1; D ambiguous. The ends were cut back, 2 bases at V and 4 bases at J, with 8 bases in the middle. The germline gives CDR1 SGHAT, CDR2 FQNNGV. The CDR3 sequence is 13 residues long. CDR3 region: CASSLSGSTEAFF. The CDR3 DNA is TGTGCCAGCAGCTTAAGCGGGAGCACTGAAGCTTTCTTT. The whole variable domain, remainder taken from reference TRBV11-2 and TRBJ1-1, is EAGVAQSPRYKIIEKRQSVAFWCNPISGHATLYWYQQILGQGPKLLIQFQNNGVVDDSQLPKDRFSAERLKGVDSTLKIQPAKLEDSAVYLCASSLSGSTEAFFGQGTRLTVV.

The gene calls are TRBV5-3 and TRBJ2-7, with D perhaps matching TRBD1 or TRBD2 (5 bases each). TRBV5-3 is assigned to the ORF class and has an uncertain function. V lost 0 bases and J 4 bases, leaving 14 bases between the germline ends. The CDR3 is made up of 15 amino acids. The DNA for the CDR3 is TGTGCCAGAAGCTTGGTTGGGCAGGGAGTATACGAGCAGTACTTC. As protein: CARSLVGQGVYEQYF.

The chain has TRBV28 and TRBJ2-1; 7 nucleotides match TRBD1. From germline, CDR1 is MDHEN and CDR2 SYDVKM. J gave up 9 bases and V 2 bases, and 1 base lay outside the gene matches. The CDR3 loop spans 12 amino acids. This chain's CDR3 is CASSLRGLEQFF. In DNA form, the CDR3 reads TGTGCCAGCAGTTTAAGGGGGCTTGAGCAGTTCTTC. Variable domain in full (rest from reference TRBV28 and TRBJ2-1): DVKVTQSSRYLVKRTGEKVFLECVQDMDHENMFWYRQDPGLGLRLIYFSYDVKMKEKGDIPEGYSVSREKKERFSLILESASTNQTSMYLCASSLRGLEQFFGPGTRLTVL.

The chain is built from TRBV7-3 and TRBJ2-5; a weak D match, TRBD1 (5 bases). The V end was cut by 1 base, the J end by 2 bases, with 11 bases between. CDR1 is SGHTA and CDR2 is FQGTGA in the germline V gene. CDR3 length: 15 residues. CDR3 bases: TGTGCCAGCAGCTTAATGGGGCACACGCAAGAGACCCAGTACTTC. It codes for CASSLMGHTQETQYF.

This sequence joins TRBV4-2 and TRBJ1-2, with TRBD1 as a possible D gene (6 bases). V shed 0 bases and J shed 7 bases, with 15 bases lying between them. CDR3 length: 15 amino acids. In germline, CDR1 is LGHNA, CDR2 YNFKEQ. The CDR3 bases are TGTGCCAGCAGCCAAGATCAGGGGCCCGGCGGTGGCTACACCTTC. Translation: CASSQDQGPGGGYTF.

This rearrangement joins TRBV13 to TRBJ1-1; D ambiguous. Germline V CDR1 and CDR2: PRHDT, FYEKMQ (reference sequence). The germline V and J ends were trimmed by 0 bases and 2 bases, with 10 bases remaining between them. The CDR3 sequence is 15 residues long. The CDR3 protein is CASSLGWIRNTEAFF. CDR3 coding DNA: TGTGCCAGCAGCTTAGGGTGGATCAGAAACACTGAAGCTTTCTTT.

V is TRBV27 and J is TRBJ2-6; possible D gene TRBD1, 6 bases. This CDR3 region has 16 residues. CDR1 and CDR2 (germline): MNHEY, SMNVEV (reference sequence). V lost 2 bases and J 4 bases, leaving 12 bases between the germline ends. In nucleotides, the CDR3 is TGTGCCAGCAGTTTAATGGGGGCGAGAGGGGCCAACGTCCTGACTTTC. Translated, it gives CASSLMGARGANVLTF.

The CDR3 sequence is CASSQAQGRPPNYGYTF. The CDR3 DNA is TGTGCCAGCAGCCAAGCACAGGGGAGGCCCCCAAACTATGGCTACACCTTC. The genes are TRBV14 and TRBJ1-2; 7 positions agree with TRBD1. CDR3 length: 17 residues. The V gene end was trimmed by 1 base and the J gene end by 2 bases; junction bases not matched to a gene: 10. CDR1 and CDR2 (germline): SGHDN, FVKESK.

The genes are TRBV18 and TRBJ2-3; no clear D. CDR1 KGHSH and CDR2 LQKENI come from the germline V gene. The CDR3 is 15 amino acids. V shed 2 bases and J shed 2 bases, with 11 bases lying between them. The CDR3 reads CASSPLPRITDTQYF. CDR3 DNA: TGTGCCAGCTCACCATTGCCCAGGATCACAGATACGCAGTATTTT. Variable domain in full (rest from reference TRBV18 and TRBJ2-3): NAGVMQNPRHLVRRRGQEARLRCSPMKGHSHVYWYRQLPEEGLKFMVYLQKENIIDESGMPKERFSAEFPKEGPSILRIQQVVRGDSAAYFCASSPLPRITDTQYFGPGTRLTVL.

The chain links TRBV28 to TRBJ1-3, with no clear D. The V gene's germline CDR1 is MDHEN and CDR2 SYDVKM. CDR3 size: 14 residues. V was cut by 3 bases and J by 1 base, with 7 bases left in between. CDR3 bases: TGTGCCAGCAGTTTTCCCGGATCTGGAAACACCATATATTTT. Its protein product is CASSFPGSGNTIYF.

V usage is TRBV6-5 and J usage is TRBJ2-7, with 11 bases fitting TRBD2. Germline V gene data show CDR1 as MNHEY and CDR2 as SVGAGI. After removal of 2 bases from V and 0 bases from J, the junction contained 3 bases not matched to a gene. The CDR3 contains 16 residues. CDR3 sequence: CASSYRLAGFSYEQYF. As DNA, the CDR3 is TGTGCCAGCAGTTACCGACTAGCGGGATTCTCCTACGAGCAGTACTTC.

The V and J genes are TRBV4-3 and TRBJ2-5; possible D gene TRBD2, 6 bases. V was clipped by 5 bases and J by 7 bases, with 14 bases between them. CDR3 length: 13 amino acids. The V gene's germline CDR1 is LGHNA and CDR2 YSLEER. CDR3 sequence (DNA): TGCGCCAGCAGCATACTCTTGGGGGGGACCCAGTACTTC. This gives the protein CASSILLGGTQYF.

The CDR3: CASSPRTTGGTQETQYF. As DNA, the CDR3 is TGTGCCAGCAGCCCGCGTACGACAGGGGGCACCCAAGAGACCCAGTACTTC. The chain couples TRBV7-9 to TRBJ2-5; 10 positions match TRBD1. Trimming cost V 5 bases and J 1 base; bases outside gene matches: 10. This CDR3 region has 17 residues. In germline, CDR1 is SEHNR, CDR2 FQNEAQ (reference sequence).

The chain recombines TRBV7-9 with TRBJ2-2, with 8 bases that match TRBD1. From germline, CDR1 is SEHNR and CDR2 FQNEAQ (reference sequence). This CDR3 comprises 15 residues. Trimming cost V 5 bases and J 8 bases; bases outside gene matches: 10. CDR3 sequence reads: CASSTGQVVAGELFF. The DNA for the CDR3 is TGTGCCAGCAGCACGGGACAGGTAGTGGCAGGGGAGCTGTTTTTT.